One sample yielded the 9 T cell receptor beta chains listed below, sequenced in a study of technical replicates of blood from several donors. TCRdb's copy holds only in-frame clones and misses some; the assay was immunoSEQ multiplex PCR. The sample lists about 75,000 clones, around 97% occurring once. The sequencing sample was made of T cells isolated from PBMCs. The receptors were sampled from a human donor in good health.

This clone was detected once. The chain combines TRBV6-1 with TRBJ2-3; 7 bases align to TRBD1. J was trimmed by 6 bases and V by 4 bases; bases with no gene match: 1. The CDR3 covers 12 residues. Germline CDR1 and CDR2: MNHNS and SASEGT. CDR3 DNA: TGTGCCAGCAGTGGACAGGGTGATACGCAGTATTTT. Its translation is CASSGQGDTQYF.

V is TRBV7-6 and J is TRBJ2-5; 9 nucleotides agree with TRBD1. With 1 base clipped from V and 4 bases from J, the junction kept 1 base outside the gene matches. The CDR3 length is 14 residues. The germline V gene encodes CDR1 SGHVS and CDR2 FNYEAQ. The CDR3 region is CASSLGTGAETQYF. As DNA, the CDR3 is TGTGCCAGCAGCTTAGGGACAGGGGCAGAGACCCAGTACTTC.

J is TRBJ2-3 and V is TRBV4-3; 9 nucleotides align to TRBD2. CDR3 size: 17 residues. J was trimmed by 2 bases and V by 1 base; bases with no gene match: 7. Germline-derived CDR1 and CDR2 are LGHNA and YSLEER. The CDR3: CASSQGYKREVTDTQYF. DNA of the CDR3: TGCGCCAGCAGCCAAGGTTACAAGCGGGAGGTCACAGATACGCAGTATTTT.

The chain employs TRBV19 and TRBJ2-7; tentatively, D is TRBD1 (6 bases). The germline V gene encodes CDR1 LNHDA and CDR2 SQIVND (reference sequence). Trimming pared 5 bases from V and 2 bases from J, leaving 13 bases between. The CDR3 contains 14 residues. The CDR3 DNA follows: TGTGCCAGTAGTCTGCCGGGACATGCCTACGAGCAGTACTTC. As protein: CASSLPGHAYEQYF.

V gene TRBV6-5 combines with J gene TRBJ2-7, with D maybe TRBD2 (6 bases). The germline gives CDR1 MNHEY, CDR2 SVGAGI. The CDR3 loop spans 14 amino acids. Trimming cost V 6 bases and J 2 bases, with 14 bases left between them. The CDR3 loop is CASSSGTGPYEQYF. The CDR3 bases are TGTGCCAGCAGCTCCGGGACTGGACCCTACGAGCAGTACTTC.

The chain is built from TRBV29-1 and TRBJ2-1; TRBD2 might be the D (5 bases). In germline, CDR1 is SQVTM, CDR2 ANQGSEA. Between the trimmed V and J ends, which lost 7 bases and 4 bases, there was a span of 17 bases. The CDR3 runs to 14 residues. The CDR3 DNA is TGCAGCGGGGGAGCGACTTTAGGGTACAATGAGCAGTTCTTC. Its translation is CSGGATLGYNEQFF.

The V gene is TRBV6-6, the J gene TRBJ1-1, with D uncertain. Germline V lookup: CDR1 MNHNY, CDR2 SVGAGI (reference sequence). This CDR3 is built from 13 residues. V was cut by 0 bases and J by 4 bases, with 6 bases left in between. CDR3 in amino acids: CASSYSEGTEAFF. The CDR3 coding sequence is TGTGCCAGCAGTTACTCGGAGGGCACTGAAGCTTTCTTT.

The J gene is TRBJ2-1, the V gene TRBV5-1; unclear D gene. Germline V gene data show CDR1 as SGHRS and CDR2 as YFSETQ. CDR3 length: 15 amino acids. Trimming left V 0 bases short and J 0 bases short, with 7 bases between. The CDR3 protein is CASSLDGDSYNEQFF. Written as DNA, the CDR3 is TGCGCCAGCAGCTTGGATGGAGACTCCTACAATGAGCAGTTCTTC.

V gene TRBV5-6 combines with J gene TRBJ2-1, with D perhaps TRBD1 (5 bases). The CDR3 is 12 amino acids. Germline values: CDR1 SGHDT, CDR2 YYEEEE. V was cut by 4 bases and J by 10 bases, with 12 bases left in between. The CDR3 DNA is TGTGCCAGCAGCGGAGCAGGGAAGGAGCAGTTCTTC. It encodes CASSGAGKEQFF.